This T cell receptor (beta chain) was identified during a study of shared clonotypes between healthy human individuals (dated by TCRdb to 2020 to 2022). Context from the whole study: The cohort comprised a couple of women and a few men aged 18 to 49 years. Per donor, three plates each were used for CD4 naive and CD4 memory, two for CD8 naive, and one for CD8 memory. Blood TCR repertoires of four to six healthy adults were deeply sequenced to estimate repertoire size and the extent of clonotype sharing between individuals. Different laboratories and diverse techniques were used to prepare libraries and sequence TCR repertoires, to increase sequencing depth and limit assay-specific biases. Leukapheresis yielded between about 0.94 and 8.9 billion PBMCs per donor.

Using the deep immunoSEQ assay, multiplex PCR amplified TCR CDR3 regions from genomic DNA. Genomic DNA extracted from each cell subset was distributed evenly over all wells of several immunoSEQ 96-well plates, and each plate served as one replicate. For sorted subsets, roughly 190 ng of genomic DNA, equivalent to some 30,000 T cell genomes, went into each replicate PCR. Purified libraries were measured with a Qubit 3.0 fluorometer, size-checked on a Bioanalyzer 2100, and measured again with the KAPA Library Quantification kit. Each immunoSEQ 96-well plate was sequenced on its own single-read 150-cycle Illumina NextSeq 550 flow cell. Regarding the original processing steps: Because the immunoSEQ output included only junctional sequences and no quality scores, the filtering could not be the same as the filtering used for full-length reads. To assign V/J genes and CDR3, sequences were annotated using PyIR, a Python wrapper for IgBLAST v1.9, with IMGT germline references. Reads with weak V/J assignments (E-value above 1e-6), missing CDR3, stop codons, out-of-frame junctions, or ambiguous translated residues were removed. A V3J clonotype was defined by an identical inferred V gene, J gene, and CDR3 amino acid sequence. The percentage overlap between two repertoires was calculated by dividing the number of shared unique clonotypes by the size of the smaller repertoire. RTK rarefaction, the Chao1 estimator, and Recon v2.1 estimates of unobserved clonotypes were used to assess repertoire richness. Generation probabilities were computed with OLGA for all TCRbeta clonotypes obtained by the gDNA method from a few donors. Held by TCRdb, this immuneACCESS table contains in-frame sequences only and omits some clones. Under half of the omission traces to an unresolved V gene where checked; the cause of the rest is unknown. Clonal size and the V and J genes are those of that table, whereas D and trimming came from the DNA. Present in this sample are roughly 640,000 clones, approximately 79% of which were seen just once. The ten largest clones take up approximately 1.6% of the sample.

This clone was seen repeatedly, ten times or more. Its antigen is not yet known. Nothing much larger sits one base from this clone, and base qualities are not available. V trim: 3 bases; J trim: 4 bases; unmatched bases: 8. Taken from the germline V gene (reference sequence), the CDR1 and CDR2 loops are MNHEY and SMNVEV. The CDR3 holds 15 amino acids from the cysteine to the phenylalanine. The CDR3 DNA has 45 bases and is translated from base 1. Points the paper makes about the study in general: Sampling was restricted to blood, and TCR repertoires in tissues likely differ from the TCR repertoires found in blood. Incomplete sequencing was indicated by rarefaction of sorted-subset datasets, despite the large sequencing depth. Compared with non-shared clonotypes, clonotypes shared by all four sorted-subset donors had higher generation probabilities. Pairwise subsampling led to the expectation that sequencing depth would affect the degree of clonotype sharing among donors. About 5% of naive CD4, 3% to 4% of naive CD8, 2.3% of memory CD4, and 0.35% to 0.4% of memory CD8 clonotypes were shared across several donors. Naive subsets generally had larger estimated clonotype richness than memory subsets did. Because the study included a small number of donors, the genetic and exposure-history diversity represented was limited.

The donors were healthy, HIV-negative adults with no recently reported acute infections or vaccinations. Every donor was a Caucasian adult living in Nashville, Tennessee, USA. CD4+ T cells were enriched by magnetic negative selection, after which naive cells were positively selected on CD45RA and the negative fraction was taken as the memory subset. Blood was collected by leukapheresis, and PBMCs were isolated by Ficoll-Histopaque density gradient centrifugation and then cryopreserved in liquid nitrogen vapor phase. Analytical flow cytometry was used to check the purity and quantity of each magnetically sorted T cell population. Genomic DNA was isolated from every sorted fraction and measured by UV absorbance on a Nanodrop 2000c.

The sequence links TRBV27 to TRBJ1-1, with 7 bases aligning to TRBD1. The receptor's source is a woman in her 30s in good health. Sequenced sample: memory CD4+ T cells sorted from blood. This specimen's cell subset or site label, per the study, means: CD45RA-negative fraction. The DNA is TGTGCCAGCAGTTTCTCGACAGGGTTGATCACTGAAGCTTTCTTT. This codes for CASSFSTGLITEAFF.